The 8 T cell receptor beta chains in this list originate from one sample, sequenced in a study of blood T cell repertoires in COVID-19. The table came from immunoSEQ multiplex PCR; TCRdb's copy has only in-frame clones and leaves some out. The sample lists some 87,000 clones, under 90% occurring once. Sequencing used peripheral blood. The receptors stem from a woman in her 70s with acute or convalescent COVID-19.

This chain links TRBV4-1 with TRBJ2-2; 7 bases line up with TRBD2. V dropped 6 bases and J dropped 1; count of bases not matched to a gene: 8. This CDR3 contains 16 residues. Germline V CDR1 and CDR2: MGHRA, YSYEKL. The CDR3 coding sequence is TGCGCCAGCAGTCCCGGGGGACTACTGAACACCGGGGAGCTGTTTTTT. It is translated as CASSPGGLLNTGELFF.

Only a few counts were recorded for this clone. The V call is TRBV4-2, the J call TRBJ2-3, with TRBD2 identical over 11 bases. From germline, CDR1 is LGHNA and CDR2 YNFKEQ. This CDR3 spans 15 amino acids. V lost 4 bases, J lost 3 bases, and 3 bases stayed unmatched. The CDR3 here is CASSRTSGRTDTQYF. In DNA form, the CDR3 reads TGTGCCAGCAGCCGAACTAGCGGGAGAACAGATACGCAGTATTTT.

The genes are TRBV19 and TRBJ1-5, with TRBD1 matching over 9 bases. Trimming at V came to 6 bases and at J to 6 bases, leaving 9 bases not matched to a gene. CDR3 length: 15 residues. Germline CDR1 reads LNHDA; CDR2 reads SQIVND (reference sequence). For the CDR3, the DNA is TGTGCCAGTAGCAGTACCGGGACAGGGACTCAGCCCCAGCATTTT. This codes for CASSSTGTGTQPQHF.

The chain joins TRBV5-1 to TRBJ2-6; the D gene is possibly TRBD2 (5 bases). V shed 1 base and J shed 1 base, with 6 bases lying between them. This CDR3 spans 15 amino acids. The germline CDR1 and CDR2 sequences are SGHRS and YFSETQ. The CDR3 nucleotides are TGCGCCAGCAGCTTGACGGGATCTGGGGCCAACGTCCTGACTTTC. Protein sequence: CASSLTGSGANVLTF.

The CDR3 is CASSFMDSYGYTF. The CDR3 bases are TGTGCCAGCAGTTTTATGGACAGCTATGGCTACACCTTC. The chain links TRBV12-3 or TRBV12-4 to TRBJ1-2, with D perhaps matching TRBD1 (6 bases). This CDR3 is 13 amino acids long. Trimming stripped 3 bases from V and 4 bases from J, with 9 bases between.

This clone was recorded only once. The chain has TRBV2 and TRBJ1-4; 7 bases map to TRBD1. The CDR3 has 15 residues. Looked up from germline, CDR1 is SNHLY and CDR2 is FYNNEI. V lost 5 bases to trimming and J lost 6 bases; unmatched junction nucleotides: 9. The CDR3 sequence: CASSFYRGGDEKLFF. CDR3 bases: TGTGCCAGCAGTTTTTACAGGGGTGGGGATGAAAAACTGTTTTTT. The full variable domain, its missing parts supplied by reference TRBV2 and TRBJ1-4, is EPEVTQTPSHQVTQMGQEVILRCVPISNHLYFYWYRQILGQKVEFLVSFYNNEISEKSEIFDDQFSVERPDGSNFTLKIRSTKLEDSAMYFCASSFYRGGDEKLFFGSGTQLSVL.

The chain is built from TRBV20-1 and TRBJ1-4; the D is unclear. Trimming removed 3 bases from V and 8 bases from J, with 7 bases in between. The CDR3 totals 11 residues. In germline, CDR1 is DFQATT, CDR2 SNEGSKA (reference sequence). CDR3 protein: CSARVREKLFF. The CDR3 DNA reads as TGCAGTGCTAGGGTCCGGGAAAAACTGTTTTTT.

The chain carries TRBV27 and TRBJ2-1; the match to TRBD2 covers 8 bases. Losses at the gene ends were 3 bases for V and 4 bases for J; bases not matched to a gene: 11. The germline gives CDR1 MNHEY, CDR2 SMNVEV (reference sequence). The length of the CDR3 is 17 residues. The CDR3 nucleotides read TGTGCCAGCAGTTTGGAGTGGGCTAGCGGGCTTTACAATGAGCAGTTCTTC. Its protein is CASSLEWASGLYNEQFF.